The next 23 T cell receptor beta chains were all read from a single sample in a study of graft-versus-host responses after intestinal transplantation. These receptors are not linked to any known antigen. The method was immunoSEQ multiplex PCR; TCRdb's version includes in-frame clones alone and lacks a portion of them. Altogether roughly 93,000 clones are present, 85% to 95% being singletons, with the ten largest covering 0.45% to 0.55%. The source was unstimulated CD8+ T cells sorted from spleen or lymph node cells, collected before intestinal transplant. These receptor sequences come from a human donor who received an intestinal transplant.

CDR3 region: CASSPGTGDSYEQYF. The CDR3 nucleotides are TGTGCCAGCAGCCCGGGGACAGGGGATTCCTACGAGCAGTACTTC. The rearrangement uses TRBV5-5 and TRBJ2-7; 10 bases are shared with TRBD1. The J segment lost 1 base and the V segment lost 4 bases, leaving 5 bases of the junction unmatched. Looked up from germline, CDR1 is SGHKS and CDR2 is YYEKEE (reference sequence). The CDR3 totals 15 residues.

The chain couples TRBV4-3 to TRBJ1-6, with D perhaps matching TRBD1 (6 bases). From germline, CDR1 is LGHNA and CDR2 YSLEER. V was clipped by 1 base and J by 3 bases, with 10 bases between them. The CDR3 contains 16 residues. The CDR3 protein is CASSQGRQDYNSPLHF. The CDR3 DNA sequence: TGCGCCAGCAGCCAAGGGAGACAGGACTATAATTCACCCCTCCACTTT.

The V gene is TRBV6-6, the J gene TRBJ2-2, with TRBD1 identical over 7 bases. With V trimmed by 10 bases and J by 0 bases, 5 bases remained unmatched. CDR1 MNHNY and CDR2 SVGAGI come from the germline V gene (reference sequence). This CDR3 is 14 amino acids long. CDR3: CATRTGPNTGELFF. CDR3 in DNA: TGTGCCACCCGGACAGGTCCGAACACCGGGGAGCTGTTTTTT.

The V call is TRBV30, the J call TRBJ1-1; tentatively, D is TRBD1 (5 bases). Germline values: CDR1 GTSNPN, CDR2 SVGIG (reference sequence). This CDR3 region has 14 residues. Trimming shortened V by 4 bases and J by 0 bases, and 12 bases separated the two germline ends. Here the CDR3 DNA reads TGTGCCTGGAATTCAGACAGCGTGAACACTGAAGCTTTCTTT. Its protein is CAWNSDSVNTEAFF. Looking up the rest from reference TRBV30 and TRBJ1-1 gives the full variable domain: SQTIHQWPATLVQPVGSPLSLECTVEGTSNPNLYWYRQAAGRGLQLLFYSVGIGQISSEVPQNLSASRPQDRQFILSSKKLLLSDSGFYLCAWNSDSVNTEAFFGQGTRLTVV.

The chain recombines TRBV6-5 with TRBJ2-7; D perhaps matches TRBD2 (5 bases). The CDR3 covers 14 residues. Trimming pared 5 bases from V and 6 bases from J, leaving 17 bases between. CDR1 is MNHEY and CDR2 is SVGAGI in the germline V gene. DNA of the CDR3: TGTGCCAGCAGTCAAAGAGACTACCCTCCCGAGCAGTACTTC. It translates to CASSQRDYPPEQYF.

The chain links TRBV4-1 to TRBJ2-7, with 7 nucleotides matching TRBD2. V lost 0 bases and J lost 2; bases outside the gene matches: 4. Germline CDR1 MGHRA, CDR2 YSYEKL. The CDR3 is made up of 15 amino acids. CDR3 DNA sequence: TGCGCCAGCAGCCAAGATAGGCGGGAGCCCTACGAGCAGTACTTC. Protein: CASSQDRREPYEQYF.

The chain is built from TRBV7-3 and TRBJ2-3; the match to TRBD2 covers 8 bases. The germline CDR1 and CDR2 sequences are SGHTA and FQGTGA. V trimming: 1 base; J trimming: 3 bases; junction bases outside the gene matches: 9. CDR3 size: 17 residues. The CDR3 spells CASSLMGLGFGTDTQYF. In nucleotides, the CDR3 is TGTGCCAGCAGCTTAATGGGACTAGGATTTGGTACAGATACGCAGTATTTT.

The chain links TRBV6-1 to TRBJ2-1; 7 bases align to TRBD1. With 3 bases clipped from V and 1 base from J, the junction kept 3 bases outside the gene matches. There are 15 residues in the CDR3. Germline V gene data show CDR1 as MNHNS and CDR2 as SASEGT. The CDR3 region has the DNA TGTGCCAGCAGTGACCACAGGGGTTCCTACAATGAGCAGTTCTTC. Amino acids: CASSDHRGSYNEQFF.

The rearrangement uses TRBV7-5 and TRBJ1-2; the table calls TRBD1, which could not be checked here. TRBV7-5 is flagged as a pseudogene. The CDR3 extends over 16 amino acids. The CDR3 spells CARSLDVSGENYGYTF. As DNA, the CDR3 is TGTGCCAGAAGCTTAGATGTGTCAGGGGAAAACTATGGCTACACCTTC.

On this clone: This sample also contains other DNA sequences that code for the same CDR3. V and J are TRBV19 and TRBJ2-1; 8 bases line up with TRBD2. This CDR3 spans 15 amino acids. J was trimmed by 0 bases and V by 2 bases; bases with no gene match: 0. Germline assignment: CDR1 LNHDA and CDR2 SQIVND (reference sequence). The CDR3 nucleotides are TGTGCCAGTAGTATAAGCGGGGGCTCCTACAATGAGCAGTTCTTC. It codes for CASSISGGSYNEQFF.

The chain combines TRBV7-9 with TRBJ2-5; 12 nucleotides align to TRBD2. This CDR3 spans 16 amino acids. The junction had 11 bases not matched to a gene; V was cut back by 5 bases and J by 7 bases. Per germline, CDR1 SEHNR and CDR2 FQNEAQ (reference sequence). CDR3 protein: CASSRWTSGVIVTQYF. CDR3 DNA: TGTGCCAGCAGCCGTTGGACTAGCGGGGTCATTGTGACCCAGTACTTC. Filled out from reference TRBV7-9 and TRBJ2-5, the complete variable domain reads DTGVSQNPRHKITKRGQNVTFRCDPISEHNRLYWYRQTLGQGPEFLTYFQNEAQLEKSRLLSDRFSAERPKGSFSTLEIQRTEQGDSAMYLCASSRWTSGVIVTQYFGPGTRLLVL.

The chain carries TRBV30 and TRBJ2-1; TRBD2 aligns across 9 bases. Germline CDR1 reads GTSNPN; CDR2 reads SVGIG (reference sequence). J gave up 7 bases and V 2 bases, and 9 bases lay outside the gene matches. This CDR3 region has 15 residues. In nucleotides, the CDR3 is TGTGCCTGGAGTCTACTAGCGGGTGGTGGGAATGAGCAGTTCTTC. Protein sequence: CAWSLLAGGGNEQFF.

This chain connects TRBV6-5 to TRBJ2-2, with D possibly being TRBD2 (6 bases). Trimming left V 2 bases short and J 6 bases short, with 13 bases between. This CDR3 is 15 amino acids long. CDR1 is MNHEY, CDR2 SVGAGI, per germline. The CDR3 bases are TGTGCCAGCAGTTACCCTCGGTCGGGGGCCGGGGAGCTGTTTTTT. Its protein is CASSYPRSGAGELFF.

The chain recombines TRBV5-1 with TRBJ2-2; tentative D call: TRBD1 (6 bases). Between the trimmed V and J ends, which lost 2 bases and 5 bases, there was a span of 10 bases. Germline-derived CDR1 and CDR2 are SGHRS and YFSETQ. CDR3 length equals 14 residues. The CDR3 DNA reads TGCGCCAGCAGCTTATCAGGGGAAACCGGGGAGCTGTTTTTT. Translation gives CASSLSGETGELFF.

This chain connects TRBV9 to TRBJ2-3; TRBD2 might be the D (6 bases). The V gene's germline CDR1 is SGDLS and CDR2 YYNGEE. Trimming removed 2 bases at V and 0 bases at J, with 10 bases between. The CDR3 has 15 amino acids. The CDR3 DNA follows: TGTGCCAGCAGCGTTTCCGGGACTAGCACAGATACGCAGTATTTT. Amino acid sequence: CASSVSGTSTDTQYF.

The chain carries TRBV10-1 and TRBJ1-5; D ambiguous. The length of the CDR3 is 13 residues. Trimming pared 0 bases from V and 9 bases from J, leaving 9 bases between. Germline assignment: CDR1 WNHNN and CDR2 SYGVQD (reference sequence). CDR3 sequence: CASSESGSRPQHF. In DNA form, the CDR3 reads TGCGCCAGCAGTGAGTCTGGCAGTCGGCCCCAGCATTTT.

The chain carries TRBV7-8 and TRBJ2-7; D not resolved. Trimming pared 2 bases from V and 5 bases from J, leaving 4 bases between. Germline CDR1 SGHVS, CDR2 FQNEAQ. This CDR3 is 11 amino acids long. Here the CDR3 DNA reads TGTGCCAGCAGCTTATCTCACGAGCAGTACTTC. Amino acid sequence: CASSLSHEQYF.

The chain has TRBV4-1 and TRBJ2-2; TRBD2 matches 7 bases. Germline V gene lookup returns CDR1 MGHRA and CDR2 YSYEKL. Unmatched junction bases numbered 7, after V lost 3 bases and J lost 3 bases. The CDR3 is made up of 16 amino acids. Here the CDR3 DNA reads TGCGCCAGCAGCCACCCGACTAGCCTTTACACCGGGGAGCTGTTTTTT. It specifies CASSHPTSLYTGELFF.

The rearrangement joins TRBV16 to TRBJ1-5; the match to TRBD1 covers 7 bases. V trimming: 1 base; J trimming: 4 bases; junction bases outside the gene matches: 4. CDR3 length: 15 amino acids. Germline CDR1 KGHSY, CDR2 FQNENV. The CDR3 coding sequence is TGTGCCAGCAGCCAATGGGTGGACAGGAATCAGCCCCAGCATTTT. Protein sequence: CASSQWVDRNQPQHF.

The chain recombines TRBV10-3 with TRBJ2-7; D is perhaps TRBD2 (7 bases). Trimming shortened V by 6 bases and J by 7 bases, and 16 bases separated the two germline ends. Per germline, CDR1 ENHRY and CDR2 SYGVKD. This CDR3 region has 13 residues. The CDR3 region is CAIRDSGEWEQYF. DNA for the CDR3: TGTGCCATCAGGGACAGCGGGGAGTGGGAGCAGTACTTC.

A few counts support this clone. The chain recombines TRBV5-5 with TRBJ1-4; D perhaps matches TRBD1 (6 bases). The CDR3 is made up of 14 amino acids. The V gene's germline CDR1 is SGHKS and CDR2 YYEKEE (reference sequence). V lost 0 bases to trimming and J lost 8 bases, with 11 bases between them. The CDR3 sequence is CASSLGDTWEKLFF. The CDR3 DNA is TGTGCCAGCAGCTTGGGGGACACCTGGGAAAAACTGTTTTTT.

The CDR3 coding sequence is TGCAGTTCTATCACAGACAATGAGCAGTTCTTC. Encoded protein: CSSITDNEQFF. The chain recombines TRBV20-1 with TRBJ2-1, with D unresolved. The CDR3 contains 11 residues. Germline CDR1 reads DFQATT; CDR2 reads SNEGSKA (reference sequence). The V gene lost 8 bases and the J gene lost 5 bases, with 10 bases spanning the gap.

This chain's CDR3 is CASSLYTARGEQYF. CDR3 nucleotide sequence: TGTGCCAGCAGTTTATATACAGCTAGGGGCGAGCAGTACTTC. This chain links TRBV27 with TRBJ2-5, with D possibly being TRBD1 (5 bases). The DNA end is more similar to TRBJ2-7, so the J call may be wrong. Germline V gives CDR1 MNHEY, CDR2 SMNVEV (reference sequence). The CDR3 loop spans 14 amino acids.